Each of the 30 T cell receptor beta chains below was sequenced from the same sample in a study of identical twins. TCRdb passed the 5' RACE reads through MiXCR, listing each CDR3 protein once. There are fewer than 450,000 distinct CDR3 sequences in the sample; roughly 9% occur only once, and approximately 9.3% lies in the top ten. Specimen: naive T cells sorted from blood. These receptors were collected from a woman in her forties or fifties in good health.

This clonotype was detected only a few times. This chain uses TRBV4-1 with TRBJ2-3; weak D call: TRBD2 (5 bases). This CDR3 comprises 15 residues. Germline V lookup: CDR1 MGHRA, CDR2 YSYEKL. V was pared by 5 bases and J by 2 bases, with 14 bases between. The CDR3 spells CASSGRTGLTDTQYF. The CDR3 DNA reads TGCGCCAGCAGCGGAAGGACCGGACTCACAGATACGCAGTATTTT.

This clonotype was seen at least ten times. The CDR3 is CASSPGFNQPQHF. CDR3 in DNA: TGTGCCAGCAGCCCCGGGTTCAATCAGCCCCAGCATTTT. V is TRBV7-2 and J is TRBJ1-5, with D unresolved. Germline-derived CDR1 and CDR2 are SGHTA and FQGNSA. Trimming removed 5 bases from V and 3 bases from J, with 8 bases in between. This CDR3 is 13 amino acids long. Based on the CDR3 plus reference TRBV7-2 and TRBJ1-5, the full variable domain is GAGVSQSPSNKVTEKGKDVELRCDPISGHTALYWYRQSLGQGLEFLIYFQGNSAPDKSGLPSDRFSAERTGGSVSTLTIQRTQQEDSAVYLCASSPGFNQPQHFGDGTRLSIL.

This chain joins TRBV30 and TRBJ1-2; D unclear. The CDR3 runs 12 residues. Germline CDR1 is GTSNPN and CDR2 is SVGIG (reference sequence). Trimming shortened V by 2 bases and J by 1 base, and 5 bases separated the two germline ends. The CDR3 protein is CAWSSVNYGYTF. CDR3 coding DNA: TGTGCCTGGAGTTCCGTTAACTATGGCTACACCTTC.

The sample holds many counts of this clonotype. The chain is built from TRBV29-1 and TRBJ1-1; 11 positions match TRBD1. The CDR3 is 15 residues long. V shed 5 bases, J shed 0 bases, and the junction held 5 bases outside the gene matches. CDR1 is SQVTM and CDR2 is ANQGSEA in the germline V gene. Here the CDR3 DNA reads TGCAGCGTTATCCGGGACAGGGGGGTGAACACTGAAGCTTTCTTT. It encodes CSVIRDRGVNTEAFF.

The V and J genes are TRBV20-1 and TRBJ2-1, with D tentatively TRBD2 (6 bases). Looked up from germline, CDR1 is DFQATT and CDR2 is SNEGSKA (reference sequence). Trimming removed 1 base from V and 4 bases from J, with 14 bases in between. The CDR3 is made up of 15 amino acids. In DNA form, the CDR3 reads TGCAGTGCTAGAGGCATTTGGGACTCTTACAATGAGCAGTTCTTC. The encoded protein is CSARGIWDSYNEQFF.

In this sample, this clonotype turned up a few times. CDR3: CASRRDNAEAFF. The CDR3 DNA is TGCGCCAGCAGACGCGACAACGCTGAAGCTTTCTTT. V is TRBV5-1 and J is TRBJ1-1, with unresolved D. From germline, CDR1 is SGHRS and CDR2 YFSETQ. The germline V and J ends were trimmed by 5 bases and 6 bases, with 11 bases remaining between them. This CDR3 spans 12 amino acids. The entire variable domain, with the rest obtained from reference TRBV5-1 and TRBJ1-1, is as follows: KAGVTQTPRYLIKTRGQQVTLSCSPISGHRSVSWYQQTPGQGLQFLFEYFSETQRNKGNFPGRFSGRQFSNSRSEMNVSTLELGDSALYLCASRRDNAEAFFGQGTRLTVV.

The rearrangement uses TRBV6-5 and TRBJ1-5; 7 bases map to TRBD1. CDR3 size: 15 residues. J gave up 7 bases and V 5 bases, and 11 bases lay outside the gene matches. Per the germline V gene, CDR1 is MNHEY and CDR2 is SVGAGI. The CDR3 loop reads CASSKDRVIRQPQHF. The CDR3 DNA reads TGTGCCAGCAGTAAAGACAGGGTGATAAGACAGCCCCAGCATTTT.

This rearrangement joins TRBV6-5 to TRBJ1-1, with D unresolved. Trimming shortened V by 0 bases and J by 1 base, and 6 bases separated the two germline ends. Germline CDR1 is MNHEY and CDR2 is SVGAGI. The CDR3 extends over 14 amino acids. CDR3 sequence: CASSYSPGNTEAFF. The CDR3 bases are TGTGCCAGCAGTTACTCTCCAGGGAACACTGAAGCTTTCTTT.

This clonotype was recorded at least ten times. V usage is TRBV11-2 and J usage is TRBJ2-1; TRBD2 agrees at 15 bases. In germline, CDR1 is SGHAT, CDR2 FQNNGV. The CDR3 loop spans 16 amino acids. V shed 4 bases and J 8 bases; nucleotides not matched to a gene: 6. The CDR3 region has the DNA TGTGCCAGCAGCTCCGGACTAGCGGGAGGGTTGGATGAGCAGTTCTTC. Translating gives CASSSGLAGGLDEQFF.

The V call is TRBV6-2 or TRBV6-3, the J call TRBJ1-1; no definite D call. The V end lost 0 bases, the J end lost 5 bases, and 13 bases lay between the germline ends. The germline V gene encodes CDR1 MNHEY and CDR2 SVGEGT. This CDR3 region has 15 residues. The CDR3 sequence: CASSYSGTDLTEAFF. The CDR3, as DNA: TGTGCCAGCAGTTACTCGGGCACAGACTTAACTGAAGCTTTCTTT.

This clonotype was counted a few times. The chain has TRBV5-1 and TRBJ2-2, with D possibly TRBD2 on 5 matching bases. The CDR3 loop spans 15 amino acids. Germline-derived CDR1 and CDR2 are SGHRS and YFSETQ. V was cut by 2 bases and J by 1 base, with 9 bases left in between. The CDR3 loop is CASSLSAENTGELFF. The CDR3 DNA reads TGCGCCAGCAGCTTATCAGCGGAGAACACCGGGGAGCTGTTTTTT.

The chain has TRBV21-1 and TRBJ2-7. TRBV21-1 is listed as a pseudogene. The CDR3 is 11 amino acids. The CDR3 protein is CASPNGYEQYV. CDR3 coding DNA: TGTGCCAGCCCGAACGGCTACGAGCAGTACGTC.

This chain joins TRBV20-1 and TRBJ2-7; TRBD2 aligns across 8 bases. The germline V gene encodes CDR1 DFQATT and CDR2 SNEGSKA (reference sequence). CDR3 size: 14 residues. Trimming took 3 bases from V and 4 from J; bases not matched to a gene: 8. The CDR3 sequence is CSARERSGRYEQYF. The CDR3 DNA follows: TGCAGTGCTAGGGAGCGCAGCGGGAGATACGAGCAGTACTTC.

This sequence joins TRBV7-2 and TRBJ2-7; a weak D match, TRBD2 (6 bases). The CDR3 covers 13 residues. Germline-derived CDR1 and CDR2 are SGHTA and FQGNSA. Trimming pared 10 bases from V and 2 bases from J, leaving 15 bases between. The CDR3 loop reads CAILSGAAYEQYV. CDR3 DNA: TGTGCCATCCTTAGCGGAGCCGCCTACGAGCAGTACGTC.

This chain uses TRBV2 with TRBJ2-1, with D tentatively TRBD1 (5 bases). V lost 6 bases and J lost 9, with 15 bases in between. The CDR3 is 13 amino acids. Germline lookup yields CDR1 SNHLY and CDR2 FYNNEI. Written as DNA, the CDR3 is TGTGCCAGCAGACCCGCCACCCAGGGTGAGCAGTTCTTC. As protein: CASRPATQGEQFF.

J is TRBJ2-1 and V is TRBV5-5; D may be TRBD2 (5 bases). This CDR3 is built from 16 residues. V lost 4 bases and J 8 bases, leaving 22 bases between the germline ends. Looked up from germline, CDR1 is SGHKS and CDR2 is YYEKEE (reference sequence). The DNA of the CDR3 is TGTGCCAGCAGCCCGCTTAGAAGCGGAGGCCCCGATGAGCAGTTCTTC. This encodes CASSPLRSGGPDEQFF.

The table lists this clonotype with many counts. CDR3 sequence reads: CASSFPGTVYNEQFF. The CDR3 bases are TGCGCCAGCAGCTTTCCGGGGACAGTTTACAATGAGCAGTTCTTC. The J gene is TRBJ2-1, the V gene TRBV5-1; 7 nucleotides line up with TRBD1. This CDR3 is 15 amino acids long. Germline V gene data show CDR1 as SGHRS and CDR2 as YFSETQ. Trimming removed 2 bases from V and 4 bases from J; junction bases left unmatched: 6.

This clonotype was seen more than once but under ten times. This chain joins TRBV4-1 and TRBJ1-1; D gene unclear. The CDR3 length is 15 residues. Germline-derived CDR1 and CDR2 are MGHRA and YSYEKL. V was pared by 0 bases and J by 3 bases, with 11 bases between. CDR3 residues: CASSQDLTSYTEAFF. The CDR3 DNA reads as TGCGCCAGCAGCCAAGATCTCACCTCCTACACTGAAGCTTTCTTT.

This clonotype was observed a handful of times. The gene calls are TRBV29-1 and TRBJ2-5, with D unclear. V was trimmed by 6 bases and J by 5 bases, leaving 13 bases between them. This CDR3 contains 12 residues. CDR1 and CDR2 (germline): SQVTM, ANQGSEA. This CDR3 reads CSVTFSSETQYF. The CDR3 DNA is TGCAGCGTAACGTTCAGTTCGGAGACCCAGTACTTC.

The chain carries TRBV3-1 and TRBJ2-2, with a weak D call TRBD2 (5 bases). The CDR3 spans 19 residues. CDR1 LGHDT and CDR2 YNNKEL come from the germline V gene (reference sequence). The V gene lost 0 bases and the J gene lost 4 bases, with 21 bases spanning the gap. The CDR3 sequence is CASSQETWRTNPSTGELFF. CDR3 nucleotides: TGTGCCAGCAGCCAAGAAACCTGGAGGACCAACCCGAGCACCGGGGAGCTGTTTTTT.

The genes are TRBV12-3 or TRBV12-4 and TRBJ2-5; 7 bases are a match to TRBD2. The CDR3 consists of 15 residues. J was trimmed by 5 bases and V by 5 bases; bases with no gene match: 11. CDR3 sequence reads: CASSPLWAGDETQYF. CDR3 DNA sequence: TGTGCCAGCAGTCCCCTGTGGGCGGGAGACGAGACCCAGTACTTC.

This clonotype was recorded a few times. The chain employs TRBV11-2 and TRBJ2-5; D is perhaps TRBD1 (5 bases). V dropped 5 bases and J dropped 5 bases, with 15 bases sitting between them. This CDR3 is 14 amino acids long. Germline V gene sequence: CDR1 SGHAT, CDR2 FQNNGV. DNA for the CDR3: TGTGCCAGCAGCCTCAATAGGGGTGGGGAGACCCAGTACTTC. The encoded protein is CASSLNRGGETQYF.

The V gene is TRBV5-1, the J gene TRBJ2-7; D is unclear. The CDR3 extends over 10 amino acids. Germline CDR1 reads SGHRS; CDR2 reads YFSETQ. V was shortened by 2 bases and J by 3 bases, with 0 bases between the two germline ends. The CDR3 is CASSFYEQYV. The DNA for the CDR3 is TGCGCCAGCAGCTTCTACGAGCAGTACGTC.

This clonotype was seen only a few times. V and J are TRBV5-1 and TRBJ2-7; 8 positions match TRBD2. V was pared by 0 bases and J by 4 bases, with 6 bases of the junction left unmatched. CDR3 length: 15 residues. Germline CDR1 SGHRS, CDR2 YFSETQ. The CDR3 nucleotides are TGCGCCAGCAGCTTGGTTCCGGGAGGGCCGTACGAGCAGTACTTC. This sequence encodes CASSLVPGGPYEQYF.

This clonotype occurred a few times. This chain joins TRBV20-1 and TRBJ2-1, with D possibly TRBD2 on 5 matching bases. From germline, CDR1 is DFQATT and CDR2 SNEGSKA (reference sequence). With 0 bases removed from V and 1 base from J, the gap between germline ends came to 10 bases. CDR3 length: 15 amino acids. The CDR3 sequence: CSARDVGGSYNEQFF. The DNA for the CDR3 is TGCAGTGCTAGAGATGTAGGCGGGTCCTACAATGAGCAGTTCTTC.

The V and J genes are TRBV12-3 or TRBV12-4 and TRBJ2-7; D may match TRBD1 or TRBD2 (5 bases each). Trimming took off 6 bases at V and 5 bases at J, with 17 bases between the two ends. The CDR3 loop spans 14 amino acids. The CDR3 DNA follows: TGTGCCAGCAGGCTCTCGGTTACGGGGCACGAGCAGTACTTC. Translating it yields CASRLSVTGHEQYF.

This clonotype appeared once. A read error may be the cause here, since a much bigger clone is one base away. The chain recombines TRBV5-1 with TRBJ1-1; TRBD1 aligns across 8 bases. Germline V gene lookup returns CDR1 SGHRS and CDR2 YFSETQ. This CDR3 is built from 15 residues. The V and J ends lost 2 bases and 6 bases, in that order; junction bases with no gene match: 9. CDR3 nucleotides: TGCGCCAGCAGCTTAAAACAGGGGGGAGACCCTGAAGCTTTCTTT. Its translation is CASSLKQGGDPEAFF.

The sample holds a few counts of this clonotype. This chain joins TRBV14 and TRBJ1-1; no definite D call. Trimming pared 1 base from V and 8 bases from J, leaving 17 bases between. The V gene's germline CDR1 is SGHDN and CDR2 FVKESK. CDR3 size: 15 residues. The DNA of the CDR3 is TGTGCCAGCAGCCAAGTGGGTCTCCACCGGATCGAAGCTTTCTTT. It is translated as CASSQVGLHRIEAFF. Full variable domain (missing parts from reference TRBV14 and TRBJ1-1): EAGVTQFPSHSVIEKGQTVTLRCDPISGHDNLYWYRRVMGKEIKFLLHFVKESKQDESGMPNNRFLAERTGGTYSTLKVQPAELEDSGVYFCASSQVGLHRIEAFFGQGTRLTVV.

This clonotype has ten or more counts. The genes are TRBV12-3 or TRBV12-4 and TRBJ2-3, with D perhaps TRBD2 (6 bases). The CDR3 length is 16 residues. Trimming left V 5 bases short and J 4 bases short, with 19 bases between. This chain's CDR3 is CASSIGDGRGADTQYF. In DNA, the CDR3 is TGTGCCAGCAGTATTGGAGACGGGAGAGGCGCAGATACGCAGTATTTT.

The sample holds a few counts of this clonotype. V usage is TRBV7-6 and J usage is TRBJ1-5, with 7 nucleotides matching TRBD1. This CDR3 is 15 amino acids long. Per the germline V gene, CDR1 is SGHVS and CDR2 is FNYEAQ. V dropped 5 bases and J dropped 3; count of bases not matched to a gene: 7. Here the CDR3 reads CASSPGGDINQPQHF. Written as DNA, the CDR3 is TGTGCCAGCAGCCCAGGGGGTGACATCAATCAGCCCCAGCATTTT.